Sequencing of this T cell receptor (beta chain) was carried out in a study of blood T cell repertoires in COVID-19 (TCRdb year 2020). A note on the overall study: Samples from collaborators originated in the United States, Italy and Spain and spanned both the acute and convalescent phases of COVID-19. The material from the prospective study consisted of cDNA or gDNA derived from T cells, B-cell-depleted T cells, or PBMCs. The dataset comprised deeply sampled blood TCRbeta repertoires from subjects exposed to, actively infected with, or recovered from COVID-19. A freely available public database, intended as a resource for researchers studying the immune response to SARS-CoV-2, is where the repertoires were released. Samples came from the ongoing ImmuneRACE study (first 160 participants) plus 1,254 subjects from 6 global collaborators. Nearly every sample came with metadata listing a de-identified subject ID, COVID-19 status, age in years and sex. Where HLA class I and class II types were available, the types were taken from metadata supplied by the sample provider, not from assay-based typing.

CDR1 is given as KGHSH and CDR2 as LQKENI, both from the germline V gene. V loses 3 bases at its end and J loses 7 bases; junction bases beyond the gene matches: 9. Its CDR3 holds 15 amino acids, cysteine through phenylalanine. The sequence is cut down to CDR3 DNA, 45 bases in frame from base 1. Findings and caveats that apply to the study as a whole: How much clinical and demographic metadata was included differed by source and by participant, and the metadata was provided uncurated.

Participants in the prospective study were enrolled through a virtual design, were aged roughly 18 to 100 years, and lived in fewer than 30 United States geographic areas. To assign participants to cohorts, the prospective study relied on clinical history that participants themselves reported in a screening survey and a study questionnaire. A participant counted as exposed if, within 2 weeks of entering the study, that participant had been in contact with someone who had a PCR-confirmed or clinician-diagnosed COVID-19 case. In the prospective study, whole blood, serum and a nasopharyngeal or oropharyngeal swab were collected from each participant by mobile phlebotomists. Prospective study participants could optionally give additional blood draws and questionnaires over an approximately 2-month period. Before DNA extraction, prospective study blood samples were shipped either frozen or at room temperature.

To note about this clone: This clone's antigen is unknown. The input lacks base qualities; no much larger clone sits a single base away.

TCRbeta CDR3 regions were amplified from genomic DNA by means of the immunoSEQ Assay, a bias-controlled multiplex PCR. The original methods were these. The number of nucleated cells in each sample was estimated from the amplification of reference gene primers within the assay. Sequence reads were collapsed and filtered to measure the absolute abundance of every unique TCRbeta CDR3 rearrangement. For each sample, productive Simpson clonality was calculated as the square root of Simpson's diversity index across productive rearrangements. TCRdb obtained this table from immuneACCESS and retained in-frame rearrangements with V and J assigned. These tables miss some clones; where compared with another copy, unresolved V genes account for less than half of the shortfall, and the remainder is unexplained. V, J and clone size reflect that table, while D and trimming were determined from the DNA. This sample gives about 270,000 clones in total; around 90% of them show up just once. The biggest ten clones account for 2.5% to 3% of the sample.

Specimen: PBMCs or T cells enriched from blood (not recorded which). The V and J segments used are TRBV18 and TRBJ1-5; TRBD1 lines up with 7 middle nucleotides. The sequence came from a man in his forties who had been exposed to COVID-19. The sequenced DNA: TGTGCCAGCTCACCGACAGGGAAAGGGCGACAGCCCCAGCATTTT. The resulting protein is CASSPTGKGRQPQHF. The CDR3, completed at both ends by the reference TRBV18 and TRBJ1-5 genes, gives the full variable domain NAGVMQNPRHLVRRRGQEARLRCSPMKGHSHVYWYRQLPEEGLKFMVYLQKENIIDESGMPKERFSAEFPKEGPSILRIQQVVRGDSAAYFCASSPTGKGRQPQHFGDGTRLSIL.